These 15 T cell receptor beta chains share one sample of origin, sequenced in a study of T cell repertoires in aging, cancer and after chemotherapy. TRB rearrangements spanning V, D and J were amplified using mixed TRB-A/B primers. From the multiplex PCR reads, TCRdb called clonotypes with MiXCR, one entry per CDR3 protein. The sample carries approximately 6,600 distinct CDR3 sequences, roughly 29% recorded once. Amplification of TCR beta used genomic DNA extracted from peripheral blood. The sequenced sample consisted of blood. The source of these receptors is a human donor with a blood cancer. The donor label of this sample is uncertain.

The CDR3 DNA reads as TGTGCCAGTACCCTTAGCGGGGGGCAACGCTACGAGCAGTACTTC. Encoded protein: CASTLSGGQRYEQYF. The genes are TRBV19 and TRBJ2-7; TRBD2 agrees at 10 bases. Germline values: CDR1 LNHDA, CDR2 SQIVND (reference sequence). The CDR3 length is 15 residues. Trimming cost V 7 bases and J 3 bases; bases outside gene matches: 9.

In this sample, this clonotype turned up a few times. The chain has TRBV27 and TRBJ2-7, with a weak D call TRBD1 (6 bases). The CDR3 runs to 18 residues. V was clipped by 6 bases and J by 1 base, with 25 bases between them. Germline V gene lookup returns CDR1 MNHEY and CDR2 SMNVEV (reference sequence). CDR3 in DNA: TGTGCCAGCAGAACGCCCCGGGGTAGGCTAACAGGGTCCTACGAGCAGTACTTC. This translates into CASRTPRGRLTGSYEQYF.

A single count supports this clonotype. The J gene is TRBJ2-3, the V gene TRBV4-3, with TRBD2 as a possible D gene (5 bases). CDR1 and CDR2 from the germline V gene are LGHNA and YSLEER. Trimming stripped 0 bases from V and 2 bases from J, with 9 bases between. The CDR3 totals 15 residues. As DNA, the CDR3 is TGCGCCAGCAGCCAAGACGCGGAGGACACAGATACGCAGTATTTT. As protein: CASSQDAEDTDTQYF.

The CDR3 spells CASSDSASGGADEQFF. In nucleotides, the CDR3 is TGTGCCAGCAGTGACTCCGCTAGCGGGGGGGCGGATGAGCAGTTCTTC. The rearrangement joins TRBV6-4 to TRBJ2-1, with 12 bases matching TRBD2. Germline CDR1 reads MRHNA; CDR2 reads SNTAGT. CDR3 length equals 16 residues. With 0 bases clipped from V and 8 bases from J, the junction kept 5 bases outside the gene matches.

This clonotype occurred a few times. The chain uses TRBV20-1 and TRBJ2-3, with D hard to call. Trimming stripped 3 bases from V and 5 bases from J, with 12 bases between. CDR3 length: 13 residues. CDR1 and CDR2 (germline): DFQATT, SNEGSKA (reference sequence). CDR3 in DNA: TGCAGTGCTAGGGTGTCGGGTCGAGATACGCAGTATTTT. Encoded protein: CSARVSGRDTQYF.

This clonotype ranks as medium-sized (0.01 to 0.1%). The chain links TRBV29-1 to TRBJ2-7; no reliable D call. Germline loops: CDR1 SQVTM, CDR2 ANQGSEA. This CDR3 spans 12 amino acids. Trimming stripped 4 bases from V and 0 bases from J, with 7 bases between. DNA for the CDR3: TGCAGCGTTGTGGACGGCTCCTACGAGCAGTACTTC. It yields the protein CSVVDGSYEQYF.

This clonotype was recorded a few times. The V and J genes are TRBV19 and TRBJ2-7; D unresolved. The V end lost 6 bases, the J end lost 2 bases, and 14 bases lay between the germline ends. The germline V gene has CDR1 LNHDA and CDR2 SQIVND (reference sequence). The CDR3 has 14 amino acids. CDR3 protein: CASSSATVPYEQYF. In nucleotides, the CDR3 is TGTGCCAGTAGCAGTGCCACAGTACCCTACGAGCAGTACTTC.

This clonotype was observed a few times. This chain connects TRBV11-2 to TRBJ2-1, with 11 bases lining up with TRBD1. Germline values: CDR1 SGHAT, CDR2 FQNNGV. V lost 5 bases, J lost 7 bases, and 13 bases stayed unmatched. This CDR3 has 17 amino acids. CDR3 coding DNA: TGTGCCAGCAGCCCCAGGGACAGGGGGTCAGATATGAATGAGCAGTTCTTC. Protein sequence: CASSPRDRGSDMNEQFF.

This clonotype turned up a few times. V and J are TRBV6-5 and TRBJ1-6; no clear D. Between the trimmed V and J ends, which lost 2 bases and 10 bases, there was a span of 12 bases. The CDR3 covers 14 residues. Germline V gene sequence: CDR1 MNHEY, CDR2 SVGAGI. CDR3: CASSYRGIESPLHF. The CDR3 DNA follows: TGTGCCAGCAGTTACCGGGGAATAGAGTCACCCCTCCACTTT.

The J gene is TRBJ2-5, the V gene TRBV7-2, with a tentative D call TRBD1 (5 bases). The V gene's germline CDR1 is SGHTA and CDR2 FQGNSA. The CDR3 contains 13 residues. V was clipped by 3 bases and J by 4 bases, with 9 bases between them. The CDR3 sequence is CASSFARVETQYF. CDR3 bases: TGTGCCAGCAGCTTTGCCAGGGTAGAGACCCAGTACTTC.

V and J are TRBV6-6 and TRBJ2-7; D tentatively reads TRBD1 or TRBD2 (6 bases each). CDR1 and CDR2 from the germline V gene are MNHNY and SVGAGI (reference sequence). The CDR3 is made up of 13 amino acids. Trimming cost V 7 bases and J 7 bases, with 17 bases left between them. This chain's CDR3 is CASTITGAEEQYF. CDR3 coding DNA: TGTGCCAGCACTATAACGGGGGCAGAAGAGCAGTACTTC.

The rearrangement uses TRBV5-6 and TRBJ1-2; D is uncertain. CDR1 is SGHDT and CDR2 is YYEEEE in the germline V gene. Trimming took 4 bases from V and 3 from J, leaving 13 bases between them. CDR3 length: 14 residues. The CDR3 reads CASSPGRTDYGYTF. The CDR3 DNA is TGTGCCAGCAGCCCTGGAAGGACGGACTATGGCTACACCTTC.

This clonotype was observed a few times. V gene TRBV18 combines with J gene TRBJ2-5; 8 bases map to TRBD1. CDR3 length: 15 residues. Germline CDR1 and CDR2: KGHSH and LQKENI. J was trimmed by 1 base and V by 4 bases; bases with no gene match: 5. DNA of the CDR3: TGTGCCAGCTCACAAAAACAGGGGGGCCAAGAGACCCAGTACTTC. It specifies CASSQKQGGQETQYF. The entire variable domain, with the rest obtained from reference TRBV18 and TRBJ2-5, is as follows: NAGVMQNPRHLVRRRGQEARLRCSPMKGHSHVYWYRQLPEEGLKFMVYLQKENIIDESGMPKERFSAEFPKEGPSILRIQQVVRGDSAAYFCASSQKQGGQETQYFGPGTRLLVL.

V is TRBV6-5 and J is TRBJ2-3; unclear D gene. The CDR3 consists of 14 residues. CDR1 and CDR2 (germline): MNHEY, SVGAGI. V was shortened by 0 bases and J by 3 bases, with 7 bases between the two germline ends. The CDR3 loop is CASSYSTSTDTQYF. CDR3 sequence (DNA): TGTGCCAGCAGTTACTCGACCTCAACAGATACGCAGTATTTT.

This chain connects TRBV10-1 to TRBJ1-1, with TRBD1 matching 7 bases. This CDR3 spans 15 amino acids. The germline V gene has CDR1 WNHNN and CDR2 SYGVQD (reference sequence). Unmatched junction bases numbered 2, after V lost 0 bases and J lost 1 base. CDR3 amino acids: CASSESTGRNTEAFF. CDR3 sequence (DNA): TGCGCCAGCAGTGAGTCGACAGGGAGGAACACTGAAGCTTTCTTT.